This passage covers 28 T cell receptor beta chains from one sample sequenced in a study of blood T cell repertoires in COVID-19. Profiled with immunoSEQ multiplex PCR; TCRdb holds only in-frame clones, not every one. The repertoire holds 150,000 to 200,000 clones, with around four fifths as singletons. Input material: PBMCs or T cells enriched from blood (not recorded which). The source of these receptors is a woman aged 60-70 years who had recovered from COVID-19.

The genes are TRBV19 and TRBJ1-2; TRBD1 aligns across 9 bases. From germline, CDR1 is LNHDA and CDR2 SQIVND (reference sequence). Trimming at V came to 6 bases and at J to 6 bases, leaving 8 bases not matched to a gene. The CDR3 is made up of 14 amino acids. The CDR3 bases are TGTGCCAGTAGACCGGGACAGGGAGGAAATGGCTACACCTTC. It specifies CASRPGQGGNGYTF.

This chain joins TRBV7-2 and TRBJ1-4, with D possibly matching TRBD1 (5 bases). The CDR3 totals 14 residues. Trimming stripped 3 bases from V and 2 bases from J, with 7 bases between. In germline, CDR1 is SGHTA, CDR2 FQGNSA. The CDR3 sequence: CASSLAGTNEKLFF. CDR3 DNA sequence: TGTGCCAGCAGCTTGGCAGGGACTAATGAAAAACTGTTTTTT. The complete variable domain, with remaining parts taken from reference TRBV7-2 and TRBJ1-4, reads GAGVSQSPSNKVTEKGKDVELRCDPISGHTALYWYRQSLGQGLEFLIYFQGNSAPDKSGLPSDRFSAERTGGSVSTLTIQRTQQEDSAVYLCASSLAGTNEKLFFGSGTQLSVL.

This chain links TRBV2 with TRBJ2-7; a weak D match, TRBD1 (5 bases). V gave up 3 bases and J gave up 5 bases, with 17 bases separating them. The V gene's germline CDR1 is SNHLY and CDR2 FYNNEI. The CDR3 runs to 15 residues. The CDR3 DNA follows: TGTGCCAGCAGTGATCTGGGCAGGGTAAAAAACGAGCAGTACTTC. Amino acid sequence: CASSDLGRVKNEQYF.

CDR3 coding DNA: TGCGCCAGCAGTGATGGGGACAGTGGAAAGAACACCGGGGAGCTGTTTTTT. This encodes CASSDGDSGKNTGELFF. The rearrangement links TRBV10-1 to TRBJ2-2, with 7 bases aligning to TRBD1. The junction had 8 bases not matched to a gene; V was cut back by 3 bases and J by 1 base. The CDR3 loop spans 17 amino acids. CDR1 WNHNN and CDR2 SYGVQD come from the germline V gene (reference sequence).

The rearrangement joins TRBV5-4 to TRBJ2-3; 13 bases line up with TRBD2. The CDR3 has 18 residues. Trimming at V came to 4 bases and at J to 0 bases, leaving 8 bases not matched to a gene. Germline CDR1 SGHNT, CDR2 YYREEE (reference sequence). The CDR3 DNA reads TGTGCCAGCAGCCCCCGGACTAGCGGGGGACGGAGCACAGATACGCAGTATTTT. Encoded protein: CASSPRTSGGRSTDTQYF.

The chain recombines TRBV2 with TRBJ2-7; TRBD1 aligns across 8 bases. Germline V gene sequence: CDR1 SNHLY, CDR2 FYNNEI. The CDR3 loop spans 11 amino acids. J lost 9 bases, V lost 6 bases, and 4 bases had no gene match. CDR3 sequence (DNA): TGTGCCAGCAGACAGGGGGGCGGGCAGTACTTC. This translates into CASRQGGGQYF.

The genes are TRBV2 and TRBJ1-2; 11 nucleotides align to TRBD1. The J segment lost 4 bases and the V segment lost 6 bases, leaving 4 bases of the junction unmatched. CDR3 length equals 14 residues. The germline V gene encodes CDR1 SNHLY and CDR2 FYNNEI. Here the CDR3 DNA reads TGTGCCAGCAGGACGGACAGGGGGCCCTATGGCTACACCTTC. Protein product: CASRTDRGPYGYTF.

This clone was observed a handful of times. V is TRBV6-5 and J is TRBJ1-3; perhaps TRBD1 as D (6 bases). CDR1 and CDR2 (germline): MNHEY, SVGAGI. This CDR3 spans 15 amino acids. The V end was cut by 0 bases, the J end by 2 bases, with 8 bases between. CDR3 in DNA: TGTGCCAGCAGTTACTCCGACAGGACTGGAAACACCATATATTTT. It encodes CASSYSDRTGNTIYF.

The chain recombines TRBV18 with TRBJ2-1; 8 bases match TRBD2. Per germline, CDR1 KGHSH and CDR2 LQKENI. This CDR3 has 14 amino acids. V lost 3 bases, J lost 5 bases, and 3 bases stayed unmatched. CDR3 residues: CASSPSGGDNEQFF. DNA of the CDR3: TGTGCCAGCTCACCCTCCGGGGGGGACAATGAGCAGTTCTTC.

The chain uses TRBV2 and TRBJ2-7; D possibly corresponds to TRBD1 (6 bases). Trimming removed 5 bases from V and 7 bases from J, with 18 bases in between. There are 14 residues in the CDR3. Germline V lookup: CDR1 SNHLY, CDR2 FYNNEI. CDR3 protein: CASSPDRTWGEQYF. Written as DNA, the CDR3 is TGTGCCAGCAGTCCAGACAGGACTTGGGGGGAGCAGTACTTC.

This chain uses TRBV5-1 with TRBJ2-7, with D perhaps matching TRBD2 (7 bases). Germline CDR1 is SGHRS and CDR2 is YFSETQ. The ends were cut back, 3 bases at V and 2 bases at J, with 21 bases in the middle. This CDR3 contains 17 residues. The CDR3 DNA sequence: TGCGCCAGCAGCTACGGTACTGGGGCGGGGGCCGCCTACGAGCAGTACTTC. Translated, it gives CASSYGTGAGAAYEQYF.

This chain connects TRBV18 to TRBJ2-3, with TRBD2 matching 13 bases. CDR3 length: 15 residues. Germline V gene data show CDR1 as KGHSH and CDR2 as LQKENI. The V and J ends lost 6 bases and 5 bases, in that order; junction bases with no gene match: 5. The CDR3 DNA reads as TGTGCCAGCTCGCCGAGACTAGCGGGAGGAGATACGCAGTATTTT. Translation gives CASSPRLAGGDTQYF. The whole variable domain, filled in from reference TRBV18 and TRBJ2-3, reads NAGVMQNPRHLVRRRGQEARLRCSPMKGHSHVYWYRQLPEEGLKFMVYLQKENIIDESGMPKERFSAEFPKEGPSILRIQQVVRGDSAAYFCASSPRLAGGDTQYFGPGTRLTVL.

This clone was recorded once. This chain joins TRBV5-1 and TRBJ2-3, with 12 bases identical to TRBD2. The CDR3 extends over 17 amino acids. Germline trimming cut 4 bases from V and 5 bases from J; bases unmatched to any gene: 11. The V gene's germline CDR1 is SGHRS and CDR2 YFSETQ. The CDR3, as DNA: TGCGCCAGCAGCCCTGGACAGGGACTAGCGGGTGGAGATACGCAGTATTTT. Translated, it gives CASSPGQGLAGGDTQYF.

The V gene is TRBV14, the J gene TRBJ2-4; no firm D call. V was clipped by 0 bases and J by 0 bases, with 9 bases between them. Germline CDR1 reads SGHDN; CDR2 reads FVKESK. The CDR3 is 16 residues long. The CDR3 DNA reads TGTGCCAGCAGCCAAGATCGGGTGCTAGCCAAAAACATTCAGTACTTC. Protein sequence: CASSQDRVLAKNIQYF.

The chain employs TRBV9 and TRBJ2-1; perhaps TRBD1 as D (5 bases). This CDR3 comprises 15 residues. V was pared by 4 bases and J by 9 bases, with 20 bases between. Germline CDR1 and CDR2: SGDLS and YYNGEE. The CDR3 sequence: CASSPPTPRVGEQFF. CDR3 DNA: TGTGCCAGCAGCCCACCTACCCCCAGGGTCGGTGAGCAGTTCTTC.

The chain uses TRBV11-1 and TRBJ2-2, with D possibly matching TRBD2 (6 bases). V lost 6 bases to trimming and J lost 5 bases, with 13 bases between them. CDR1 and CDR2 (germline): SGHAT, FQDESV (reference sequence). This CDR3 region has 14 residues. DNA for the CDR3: TGTGCCAGCAGAATTTGGGGGGTGACCGGGGAGCTGTTTTTT. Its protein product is CASRIWGVTGELFF.

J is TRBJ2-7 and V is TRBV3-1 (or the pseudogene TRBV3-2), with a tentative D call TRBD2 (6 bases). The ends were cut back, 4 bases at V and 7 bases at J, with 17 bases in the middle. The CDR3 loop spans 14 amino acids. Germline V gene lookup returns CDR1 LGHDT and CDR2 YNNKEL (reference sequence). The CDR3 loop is CASSPGTFTGEQYF. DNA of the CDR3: TGTGCCAGCAGCCCCGGGACTTTTACGGGGGAGCAGTACTTC.

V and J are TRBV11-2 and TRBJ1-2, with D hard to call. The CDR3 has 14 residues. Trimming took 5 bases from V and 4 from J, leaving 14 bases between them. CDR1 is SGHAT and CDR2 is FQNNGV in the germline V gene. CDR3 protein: CASSLAGDGYGYTF. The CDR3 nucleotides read TGTGCCAGCAGCCTCGCGGGAGATGGCTATGGCTACACCTTC.

The CDR3 sequence is CASSPGTVYGYTF. CDR3 coding DNA: TGTGCCAGCTCACCCGGGACAGTCTATGGCTACACCTTC. This chain connects TRBV18 to TRBJ1-2; 7 bases match TRBD1. V was pared by 3 bases and J by 4 bases, with 2 bases of the junction left unmatched. In germline, CDR1 is KGHSH, CDR2 LQKENI. The CDR3 totals 13 residues.

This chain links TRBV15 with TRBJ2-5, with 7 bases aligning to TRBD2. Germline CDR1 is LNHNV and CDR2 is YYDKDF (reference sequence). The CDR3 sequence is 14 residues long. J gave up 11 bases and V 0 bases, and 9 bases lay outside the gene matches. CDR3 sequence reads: CATSRDRASGSQYF. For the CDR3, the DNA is TGTGCCACCAGCAGAGATCGGGCTAGCGGTTCGCAGTACTTC.

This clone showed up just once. The CDR3: CASSFGGQGGPPQHF. CDR3 nucleotides: TGTGCCAGCAGTTTTGGGGGACAGGGAGGTCCGCCCCAGCATTTT. The chain couples TRBV28 to TRBJ1-5; 9 nucleotides align to TRBD1. The germline V gene encodes CDR1 MDHEN and CDR2 SYDVKM. This CDR3 is 15 amino acids long. J was trimmed by 9 bases and V by 3 bases; bases with no gene match: 9. Variable domain in full (rest from reference TRBV28 and TRBJ1-5): DVKVTQSSRYLVKRTGEKVFLECVQDMDHENMFWYRQDPGLGLRLIYFSYDVKMKEKGDIPEGYSVSREKKERFSLILESASTNQTSMYLCASSFGGQGGPPQHFGDGTRLSIL.

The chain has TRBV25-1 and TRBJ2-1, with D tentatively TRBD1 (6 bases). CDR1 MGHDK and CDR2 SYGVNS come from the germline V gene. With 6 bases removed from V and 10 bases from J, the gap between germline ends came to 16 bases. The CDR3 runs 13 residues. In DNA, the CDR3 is TGTGCCAGCAGGATGGGGACATTTGGAGAGCAGTTCTTC. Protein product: CASRMGTFGEQFF.

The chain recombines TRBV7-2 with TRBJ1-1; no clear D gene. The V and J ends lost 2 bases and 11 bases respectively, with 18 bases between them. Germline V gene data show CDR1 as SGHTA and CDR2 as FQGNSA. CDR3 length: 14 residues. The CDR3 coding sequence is TGTGCCAGCAGCTTACCCGCTACCTCCGGGGTCGCTTTCTTT. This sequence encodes CASSLPATSGVAFF.

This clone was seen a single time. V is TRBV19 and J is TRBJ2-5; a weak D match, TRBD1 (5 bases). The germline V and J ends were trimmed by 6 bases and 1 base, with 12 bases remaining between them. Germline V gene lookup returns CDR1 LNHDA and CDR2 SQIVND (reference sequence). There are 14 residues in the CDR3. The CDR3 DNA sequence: TGTGCCAGTAGCCCGGGTAGGGGCCAAGAGACCCAGTACTTC. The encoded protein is CASSPGRGQETQYF.

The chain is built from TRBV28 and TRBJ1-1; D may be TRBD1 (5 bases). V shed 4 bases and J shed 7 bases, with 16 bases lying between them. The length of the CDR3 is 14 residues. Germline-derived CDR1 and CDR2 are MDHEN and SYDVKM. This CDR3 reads CASSSGGRAGEAFF. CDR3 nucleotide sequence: TGTGCCAGCAGTTCGGGGGGGAGGGCTGGTGAAGCTTTCTTT.

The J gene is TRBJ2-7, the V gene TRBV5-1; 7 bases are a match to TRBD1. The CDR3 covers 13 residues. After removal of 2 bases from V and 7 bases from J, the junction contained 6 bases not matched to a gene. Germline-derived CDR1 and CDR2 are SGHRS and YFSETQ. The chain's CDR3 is CASSFEGGGEQYF. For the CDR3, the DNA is TGCGCCAGCAGCTTTGAAGGGGGCGGGGAGCAGTACTTC.

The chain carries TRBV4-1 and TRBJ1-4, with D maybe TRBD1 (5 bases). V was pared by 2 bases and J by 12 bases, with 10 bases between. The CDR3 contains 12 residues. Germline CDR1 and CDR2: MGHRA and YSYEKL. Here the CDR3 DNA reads TGCGCCAGCAGCCAAAACAGGATCCAACTGTTTTTT. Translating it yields CASSQNRIQLFF.

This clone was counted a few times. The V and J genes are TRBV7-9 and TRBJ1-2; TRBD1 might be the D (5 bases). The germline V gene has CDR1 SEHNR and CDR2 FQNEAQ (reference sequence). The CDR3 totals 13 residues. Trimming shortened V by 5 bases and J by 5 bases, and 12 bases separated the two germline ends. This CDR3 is CASSRGGAYGYTF. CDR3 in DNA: TGTGCCAGCAGCCGTGGAGGGGCGTATGGCTACACCTTC.